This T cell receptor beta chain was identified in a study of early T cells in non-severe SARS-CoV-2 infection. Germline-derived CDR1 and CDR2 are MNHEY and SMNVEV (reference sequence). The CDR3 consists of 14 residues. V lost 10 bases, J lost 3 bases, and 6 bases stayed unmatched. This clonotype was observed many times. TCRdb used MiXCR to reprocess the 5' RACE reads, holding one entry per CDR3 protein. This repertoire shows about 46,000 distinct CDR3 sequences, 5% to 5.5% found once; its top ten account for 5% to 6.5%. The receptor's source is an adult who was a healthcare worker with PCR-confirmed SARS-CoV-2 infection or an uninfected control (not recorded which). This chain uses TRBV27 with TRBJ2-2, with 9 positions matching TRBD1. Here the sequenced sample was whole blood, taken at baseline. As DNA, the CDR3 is TGTGCCACCAAGAGGGACAGGGACACCGGGGAGCTGTTTTTT. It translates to CATKRDRDTGELFF.